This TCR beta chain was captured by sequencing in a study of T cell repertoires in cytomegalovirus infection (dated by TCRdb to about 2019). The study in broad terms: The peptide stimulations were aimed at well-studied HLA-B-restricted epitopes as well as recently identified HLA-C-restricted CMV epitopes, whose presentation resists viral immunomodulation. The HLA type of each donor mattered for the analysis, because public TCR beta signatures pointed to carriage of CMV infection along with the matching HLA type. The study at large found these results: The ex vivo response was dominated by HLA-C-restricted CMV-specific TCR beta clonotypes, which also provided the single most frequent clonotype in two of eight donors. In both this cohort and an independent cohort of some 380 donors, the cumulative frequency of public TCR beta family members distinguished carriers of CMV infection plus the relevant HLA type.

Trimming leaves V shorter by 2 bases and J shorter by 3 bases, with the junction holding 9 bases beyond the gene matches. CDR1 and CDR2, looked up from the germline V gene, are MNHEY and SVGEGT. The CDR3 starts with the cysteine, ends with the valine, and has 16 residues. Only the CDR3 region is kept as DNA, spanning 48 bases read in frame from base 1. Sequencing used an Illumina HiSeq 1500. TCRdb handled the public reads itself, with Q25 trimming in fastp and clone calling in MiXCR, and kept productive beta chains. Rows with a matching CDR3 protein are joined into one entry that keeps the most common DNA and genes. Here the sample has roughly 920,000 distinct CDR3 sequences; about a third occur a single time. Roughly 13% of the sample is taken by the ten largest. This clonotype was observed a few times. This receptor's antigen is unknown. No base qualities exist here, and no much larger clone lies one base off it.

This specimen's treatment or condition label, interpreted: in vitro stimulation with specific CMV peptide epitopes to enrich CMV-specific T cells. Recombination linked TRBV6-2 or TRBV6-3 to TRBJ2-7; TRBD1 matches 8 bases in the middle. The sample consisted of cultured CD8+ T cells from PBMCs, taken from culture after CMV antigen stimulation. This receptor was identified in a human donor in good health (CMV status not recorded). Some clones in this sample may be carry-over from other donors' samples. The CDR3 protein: CASSYLPRGQGYEQYV. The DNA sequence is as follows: TGTGCCAGCAGTTACCTGCCCAGAGGACAGGGCTACGAGCAGTACGTC.